This entry lists 5 T cell receptor beta chains sequenced from one sample in a study of beta chain features in type 1 diabetes (dated by TCRdb to 2017 to 2018). Libraries were constructed by the immunoSEQ multiplex PCR assay. The entire isolated RNA was reverse transcribed using the High Capacity cDNA Reverse Transcription Kit, and thus expressed TCRB transcripts were sequenced. TCRdb's version of the immuneACCESS table is confined to in-frame rearrangements and falls short of the full clone set. An unresolved V gene accounts for under half of the shortfall where checked; the remainder is of unknown origin. The table for this sample lists roughly 500,000 clones; over 25% of them were counted only once. Around 0.065% of the sample belongs to the ten largest clones. The sample consisted of naive CD4+ T cells from blood. The cell subset or site label on this specimen signifies: true naive CD4+ T cells. The receptor source for this set is a man aged 18 to 29 in good health.

This chain joins TRBV19 and TRBJ2-1; D remains ambiguous. The germline V and J ends were trimmed by 2 bases and 0 bases, with 11 bases remaining between them. CDR1 is LNHDA and CDR2 is SQIVND in the germline V gene (reference sequence). The CDR3 totals 16 residues. The CDR3 spells CASSIRRPSSYNEQFF. Written as DNA, the CDR3 is TGTGCCAGTAGTATACGGCGGCCAAGCTCCTACAATGAGCAGTTCTTC. The full variable domain, rest sourced from reference TRBV19 and TRBJ2-1, is DGGITQSPKYLFRKEGQNVTLSCEQNLNHDAMYWYRQDPGQGLRLIYYSQIVNDFQKGDIAEGYSVSREKKESFPLTVTSAQKNPTAFYLCASSIRRPSSYNEQFFGPGTRLTVL.

The chain has TRBV5-4 and TRBJ2-7; TRBD1 matches at 9 bases. V shed 2 bases and J 0 bases; nucleotides not matched to a gene: 3. CDR1 is SGHNT, CDR2 YYREEE, per germline (reference sequence). The CDR3 sequence is 15 residues long. The CDR3 loop reads CASSLRQGVSYEQYF. The CDR3 DNA reads as TGTGCCAGCAGCTTAAGACAGGGGGTCTCCTACGAGCAGTACTTC.

The rearrangement links TRBV7-2 to TRBJ2-7, with 7 bases identical to TRBD2. Germline loops: CDR1 SGHTA, CDR2 FQGNSA. The CDR3 runs 11 residues. The CDR3 bases are TGTGACGGCGGGAGCCCCTACGAGCAGTACTTC. Residues: CDGGSPYEQYF.

The V gene is TRBV10-3, the J gene TRBJ2-5; the D gene is possibly TRBD2 (7 bases). This CDR3 has 14 residues. Trimming took off 4 bases at V and 4 bases at J, with 13 bases between the two ends. CDR1 and CDR2 from the germline V gene are ENHRY and SYGVKD. The CDR3: CAISAGGAGETQYF. The CDR3 nucleotides read TGTGCCATCAGTGCGGGGGGCGCGGGAGAGACCCAGTACTTC.

A few counts support this clone. CDR3 DNA sequence: TGTGCCACCAGCAGAGCCCGCTTGAACACTGAAGCTTTCTTT. Translating gives CATSRARLNTEAFF. The J gene is TRBJ1-1, the V gene TRBV15; D is uncertain. V lost 1 base and J 0 bases, leaving 6 bases between the germline ends. Germline V gene lookup returns CDR1 LNHNV and CDR2 YYDKDF (reference sequence). This CDR3 has 14 amino acids. The variable domain in full, with the rest retrieved from reference TRBV15 and TRBJ1-1, is DAMVIQNPRYQVTQFGKPVTLSCSQTLNHNVMYWYQQKSSQAPKLLFHYYDKDFNNEADTPDNFQSRRPNTSFCFLDIRSPGLGDTAMYLCATSRARLNTEAFFGQGTRLTVV.